This T cell receptor (beta chain) originates from a study of shared clonotypes between healthy human individuals (dated by TCRdb to 2019 to 2021). At the level of the whole study: A few men and two women, aged 18 to 49 years, made up the cohort. For each donor, three plates each were used for CD4 naive and CD4 memory, two plates were used for CD8 naive, and one plate was used for CD8 memory. The study deeply sequenced blood TCR repertoires of about 5 healthy adults to estimate repertoire size and the extent of clonotype sharing between individuals. Libraries were prepared and TCR repertoires were sequenced by different laboratories using diverse techniques, in order to increase sequencing depth and limit assay-specific biases. Per donor, leukapheresis produced somewhere between about 0.94 and 8.9 billion PBMCs. Overall study outcomes, separate from this receptor: Higher generation probabilities were observed for clonotypes shared by all four sorted-subset donors than for non-shared clonotypes. Pairwise subsampling indicated that sequencing depth was expected to affect the degree of clonotype sharing among donors. Rarefaction of sorted-subset datasets indicated incomplete sequencing despite the large sequencing depth. Because the study included only a small number of donors, the genetic and exposure-history diversity represented was limited. Only blood was sampled, and tissue TCR repertoires likely differ from those in blood. Larger estimated clonotype richness was generally found for naive subsets than for memory subsets. About 5% of naive CD4, around 4% of naive CD8, 2.3% of memory CD4, and 0.35% to 0.5% of memory CD8 clonotypes were shared across a few donors.

About this clone itself: This receptor's antigen is unknown. Base-call qualities are not available, and no considerably larger clone is one nucleotide away.

CD8 naive samples were CD45RO-negative cells positively selected for CCR7, giving a CD45RA+CCR7+ population that excluded TemRA cells. Healthy HIV-negative adults with no recently reported acute infections or vaccinations were included as donors. Every donor was a Caucasian adult residing in Nashville, Tennessee, USA. After blood collection by leukapheresis, PBMCs were isolated using Ficoll-Histopaque density gradient centrifugation and then cryopreserved in the vapor phase of liquid nitrogen. Analytical flow cytometry was used to check the purity and quantity of each magnetically sorted T cell population. Genomic DNA was isolated from each sorted fraction and quantified by UV absorbance on a Nanodrop 2000c. Using the deep immunoSEQ assay, multiplex PCR amplified TCR CDR3 regions from genomic DNA. Extracted genomic DNA from each cell subset was spread evenly across all wells of several immunoSEQ 96-well plates, with each plate serving as a replicate. For sorted subsets, each replicate PCR was loaded with 150 to 250 ng genomic DNA, equivalent to about 30,000 T cell genomes. Purified libraries were measured with a Qubit 3.0 fluorometer, size-checked on a Bioanalyzer 2100, and measured again with the KAPA Library Quantification kit. Each immunoSEQ 96-well plate was sequenced on its own single-read 150-cycle Illumina NextSeq 550 flow cell. The study's processing was this. Because only junctional sequences without quality scores were contained in the immunoSEQ output, filtering matching that applied to full-length reads could not be performed. To assign V/J genes and CDR3, sequences were annotated using PyIR, a Python wrapper for IgBLAST v1.9, with IMGT germline references. Any read was removed if the V/J assignment was weak (E-value above 1e-6), the CDR3 was missing, or the read contained stop codons, out-of-frame junctions, or ambiguous translated residues. V3J clonotypes were defined by identical inferred V gene, J gene, and CDR3 amino acid sequence. The percentage overlap between two repertoires was calculated by dividing the number of shared unique clonotypes by the size of the smaller repertoire. RTK rarefaction, the Chao1 estimator, and Recon v2.1 estimates of unobserved clonotypes were used to assess repertoire richness. OLGA was used to compute generation probabilities for all TCRbeta clonotypes that the gDNA method yielded from a handful of donors. TCRdb's version of the immuneACCESS table is confined to in-frame rearrangements and falls short of the full clone set. An unresolved V gene accounts for under half of the shortfall where checked; the remainder is of unknown origin. V and J calls and clone size come straight from that table; D and trimming were deduced from the DNA. This sample lists approximately 600,000 clones; 85% to 95% were detected once. Over 0.095% of the sample belongs to the ten largest clones.

The specimen sequenced was naive CD8+ T cells sorted from blood. The sample's cell subset or site label, in plain terms: CD45RA+CCR7+. The receptor's source is a woman in her twenties or thirties in good health.

The bases read TGTGCCAGCAGCTTATTAGGGGGCCAACCCGACGAGCAGTACTTC. Its translation reads: CASSLLGGQPDEQYF. The rearranged chain carries TRBV7-9 and TRBJ2-7; TRBD1 agrees with 7 junctional bases. The germline V gene (reference sequence) yields SEHNR for CDR1 and FQNEAQ for CDR2. The CDR3 spans 15 residues, from the cysteine through the phenylalanine. Left in the record is the CDR3 DNA by itself, 45 bases read in frame from the first base. V is pruned by 2 bases and J by 5 bases, leaving 9 bases of the junction without a gene match.